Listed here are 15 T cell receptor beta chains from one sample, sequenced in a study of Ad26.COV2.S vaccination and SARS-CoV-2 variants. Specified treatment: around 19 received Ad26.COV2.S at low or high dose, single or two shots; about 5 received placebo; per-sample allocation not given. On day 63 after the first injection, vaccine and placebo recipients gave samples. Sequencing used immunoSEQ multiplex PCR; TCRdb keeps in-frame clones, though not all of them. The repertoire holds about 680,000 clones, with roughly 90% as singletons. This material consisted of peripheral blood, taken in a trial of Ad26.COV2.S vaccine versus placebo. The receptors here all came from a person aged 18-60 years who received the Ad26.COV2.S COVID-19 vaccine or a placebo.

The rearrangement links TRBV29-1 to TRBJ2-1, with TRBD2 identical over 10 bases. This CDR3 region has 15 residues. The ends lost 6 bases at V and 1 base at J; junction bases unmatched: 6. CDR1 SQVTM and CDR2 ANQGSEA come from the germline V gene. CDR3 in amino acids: CSVRGLAVSYNEQFF. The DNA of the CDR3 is TGCAGCGTCCGAGGACTAGCGGTTTCCTACAATGAGCAGTTCTTC.

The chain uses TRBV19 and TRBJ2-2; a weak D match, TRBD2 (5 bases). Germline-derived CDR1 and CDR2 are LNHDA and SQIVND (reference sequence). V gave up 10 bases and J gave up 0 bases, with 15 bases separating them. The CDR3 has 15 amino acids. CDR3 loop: CATGNSRANTGELFF. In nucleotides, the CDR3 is TGTGCCACCGGGAACTCAAGGGCGAACACCGGGGAGCTGTTTTTT.

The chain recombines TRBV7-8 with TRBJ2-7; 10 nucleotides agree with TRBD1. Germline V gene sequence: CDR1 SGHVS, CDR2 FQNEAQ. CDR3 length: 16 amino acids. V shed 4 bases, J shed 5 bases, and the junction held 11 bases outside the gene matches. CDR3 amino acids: CASSSRQGAISDEQYF. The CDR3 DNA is TGTGCCAGCAGCTCCCGACAGGGGGCGATTTCGGACGAGCAGTACTTC. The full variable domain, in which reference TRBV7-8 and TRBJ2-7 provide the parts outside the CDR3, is GAGVSQSPRYKVAKRGQDVALRCDPISGHVSLFWYQQALGQGPEFLTYFQNEAQLDKSGLPSDRFFAERPEGSVSTLKIQRTQQEDSAVYLCASSSRQGAISDEQYFGPGTRLTVT.

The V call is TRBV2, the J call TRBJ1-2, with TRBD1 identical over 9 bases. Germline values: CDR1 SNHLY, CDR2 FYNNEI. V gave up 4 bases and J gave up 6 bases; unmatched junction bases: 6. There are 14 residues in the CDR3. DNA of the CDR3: TGTGCCAGCAGTGGGTGGGACAGGGCTCATGGCTACACCTTC. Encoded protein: CASSGWDRAHGYTF.

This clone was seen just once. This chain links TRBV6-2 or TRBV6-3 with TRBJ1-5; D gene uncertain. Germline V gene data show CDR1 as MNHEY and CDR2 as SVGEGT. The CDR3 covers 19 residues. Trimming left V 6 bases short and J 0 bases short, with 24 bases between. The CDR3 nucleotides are TGTGCCAGCAGCCCTCCGGGTGCGGACCATCTCTTTAGCAATCAGCCCCAGCATTTT. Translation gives CASSPPGADHLFSNQPQHF.

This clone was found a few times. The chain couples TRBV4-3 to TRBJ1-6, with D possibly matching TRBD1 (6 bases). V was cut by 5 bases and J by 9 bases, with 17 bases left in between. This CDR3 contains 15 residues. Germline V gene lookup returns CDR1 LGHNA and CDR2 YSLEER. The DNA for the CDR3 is TGCGCCAGCAGCGAAACACAGGGTTCGACTTCACCCCTCCACTTT. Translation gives CASSETQGSTSPLHF.

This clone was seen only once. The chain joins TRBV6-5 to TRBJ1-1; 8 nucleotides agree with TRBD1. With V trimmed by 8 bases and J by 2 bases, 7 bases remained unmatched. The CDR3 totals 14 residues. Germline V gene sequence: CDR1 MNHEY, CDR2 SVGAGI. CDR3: CASSVTGDNTEAFF. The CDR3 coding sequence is TGTGCCAGCTCCGTGACAGGGGATAACACTGAAGCTTTCTTT.

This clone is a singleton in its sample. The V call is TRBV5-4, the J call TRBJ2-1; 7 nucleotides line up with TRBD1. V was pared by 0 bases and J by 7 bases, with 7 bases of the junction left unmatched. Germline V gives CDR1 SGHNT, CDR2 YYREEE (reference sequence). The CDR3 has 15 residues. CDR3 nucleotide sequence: TGTGCCAGCAGCTTGGTCCAGGGACAGTTTAATGAGCAGTTCTTC. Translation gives CASSLVQGQFNEQFF.

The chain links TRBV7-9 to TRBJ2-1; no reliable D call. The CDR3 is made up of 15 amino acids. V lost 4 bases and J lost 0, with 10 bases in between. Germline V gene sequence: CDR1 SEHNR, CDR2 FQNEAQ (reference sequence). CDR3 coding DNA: TGTGCCAGCAGCTCGACCTACAGCTCCTACAATGAGCAGTTCTTC. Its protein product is CASSSTYSSYNEQFF.

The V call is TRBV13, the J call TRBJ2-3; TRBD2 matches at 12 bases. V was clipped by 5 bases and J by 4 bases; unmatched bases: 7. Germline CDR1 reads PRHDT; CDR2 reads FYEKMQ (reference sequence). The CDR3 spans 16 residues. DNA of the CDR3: TGTGCCAGCAGCCCTCTGACTAGCGGGAGCTCAGATACGCAGTATTTT. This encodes CASSPLTSGSSDTQYF.

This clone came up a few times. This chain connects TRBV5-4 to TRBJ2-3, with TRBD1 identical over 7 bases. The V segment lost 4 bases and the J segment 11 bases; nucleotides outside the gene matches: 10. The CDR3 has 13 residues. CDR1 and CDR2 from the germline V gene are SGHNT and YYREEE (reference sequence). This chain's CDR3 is CASSRLGTVMQYF. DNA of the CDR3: TGTGCCAGCAGCCGCCTAGGGACAGTAATGCAGTATTTT.

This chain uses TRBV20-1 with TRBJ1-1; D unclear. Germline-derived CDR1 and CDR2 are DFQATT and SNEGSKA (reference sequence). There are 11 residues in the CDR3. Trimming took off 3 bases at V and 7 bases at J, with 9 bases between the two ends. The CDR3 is CSASVAYEAFF. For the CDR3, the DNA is TGCAGTGCTAGCGTCGCCTATGAAGCTTTCTTT.

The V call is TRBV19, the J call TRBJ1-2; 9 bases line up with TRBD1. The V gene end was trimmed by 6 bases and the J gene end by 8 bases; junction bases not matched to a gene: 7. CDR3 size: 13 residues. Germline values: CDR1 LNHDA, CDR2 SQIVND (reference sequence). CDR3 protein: CASSQQGANGYTF. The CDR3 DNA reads TGTGCCAGTAGCCAACAGGGGGCGAACGGCTACACCTTC.

The CDR3 is CAWSLRRQGYNSPLHF. The CDR3 DNA follows: TGTGCCTGGAGCCTAAGGCGACAGGGTTATAATTCACCCCTCCACTTT. The rearrangement links TRBV30 to TRBJ1-6; 7 bases are shared with TRBD1. This CDR3 is built from 16 residues. The J segment lost 4 bases and the V segment lost 3 bases, leaving 9 bases of the junction unmatched. CDR1 and CDR2 from the germline V gene are GTSNPN and SVGIG (reference sequence).

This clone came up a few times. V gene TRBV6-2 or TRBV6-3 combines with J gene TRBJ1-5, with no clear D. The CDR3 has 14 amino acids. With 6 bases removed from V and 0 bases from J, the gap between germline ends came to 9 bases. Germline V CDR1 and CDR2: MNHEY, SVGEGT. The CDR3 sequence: CASRPSYSNQPQHF. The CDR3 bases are TGTGCCAGCAGACCTAGCTATAGCAATCAGCCCCAGCATTTT.